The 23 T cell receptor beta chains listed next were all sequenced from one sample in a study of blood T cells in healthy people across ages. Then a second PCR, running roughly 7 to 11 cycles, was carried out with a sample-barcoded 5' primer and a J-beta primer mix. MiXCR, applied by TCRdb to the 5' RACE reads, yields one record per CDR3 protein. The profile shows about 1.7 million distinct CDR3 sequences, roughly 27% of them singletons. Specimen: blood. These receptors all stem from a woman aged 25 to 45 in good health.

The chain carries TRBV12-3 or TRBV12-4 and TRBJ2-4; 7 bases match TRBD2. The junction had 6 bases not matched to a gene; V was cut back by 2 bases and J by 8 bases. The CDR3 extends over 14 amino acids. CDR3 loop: CASSLSAGVDIQYF. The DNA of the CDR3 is TGTGCCAGCAGTTTATCCGCGGGAGTCGACATTCAGTACTTC.

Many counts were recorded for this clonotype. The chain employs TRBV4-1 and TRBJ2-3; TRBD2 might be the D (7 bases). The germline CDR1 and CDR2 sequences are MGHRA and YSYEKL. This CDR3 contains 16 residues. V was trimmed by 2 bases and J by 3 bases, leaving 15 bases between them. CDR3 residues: CASSQTVGGRTDTQYF. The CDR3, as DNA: TGCGCCAGCAGCCAAACAGTGGGGGGGCGAACAGATACGCAGTATTTT.

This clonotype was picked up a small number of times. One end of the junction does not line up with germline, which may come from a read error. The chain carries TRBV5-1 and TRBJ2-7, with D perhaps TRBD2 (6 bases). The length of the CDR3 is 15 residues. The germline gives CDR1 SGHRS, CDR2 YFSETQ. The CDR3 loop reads CAGSLAGRTTYEQYF. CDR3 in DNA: TGCGCCGGCAGCTTGGCGGGCAGGACTACCTACGAGCAGTACTTC.

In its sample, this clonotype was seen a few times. CDR3 DNA sequence: TGTGCCAGCAGTCGCAGGGGAGGTGGGGCCAACGTCCTGACTTTC. Translation: CASSRRGGGANVLTF. The chain combines TRBV6-5 with TRBJ2-6, with D tentatively TRBD1 or TRBD2 (6 bases each). V gave up 5 bases and J gave up 3 bases, with 11 bases separating them. The CDR3 loop spans 15 amino acids. CDR1 and CDR2 from the germline V gene are MNHEY and SVGAGI.

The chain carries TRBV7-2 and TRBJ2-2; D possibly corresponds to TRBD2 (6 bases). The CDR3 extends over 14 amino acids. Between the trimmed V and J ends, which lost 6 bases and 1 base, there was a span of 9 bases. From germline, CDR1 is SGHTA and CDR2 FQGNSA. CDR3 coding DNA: TGTGCCAGCAGACGCGGGGAGAACACCGGGGAGCTGTTTTTT. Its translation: CASRRGENTGELFF.

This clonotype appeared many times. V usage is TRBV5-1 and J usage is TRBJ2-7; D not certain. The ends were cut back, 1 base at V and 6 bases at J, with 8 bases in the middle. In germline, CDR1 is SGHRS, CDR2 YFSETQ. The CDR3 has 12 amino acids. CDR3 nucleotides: TGCGCCAGCAGCTTGACAGTAACCGAGCAGTACTTC. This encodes CASSLTVTEQYF.

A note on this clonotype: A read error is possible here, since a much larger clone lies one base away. DNA for the CDR3: TGTGCCATCAGTGGGACAGCTAAAGAGACCCAGTTCTTC. Protein: CAISGTAKETQFF. This rearrangement joins TRBV10-3 to TRBJ2-1; D might be TRBD1 (6 bases). Trimming removed 4 bases from V and 13 bases from J, with 17 bases in between. The CDR3 totals 13 residues. The germline V gene has CDR1 ENHRY and CDR2 SYGVKD.

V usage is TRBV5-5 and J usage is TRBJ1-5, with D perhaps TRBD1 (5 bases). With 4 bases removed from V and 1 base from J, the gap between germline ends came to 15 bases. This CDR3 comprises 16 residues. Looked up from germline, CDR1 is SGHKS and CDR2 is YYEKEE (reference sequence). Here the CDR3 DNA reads TGTGCCAGCAGCAAGGTTGGGGGAGACAGCAATCAGCCCCAGCATTTT. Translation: CASSKVGGDSNQPQHF.

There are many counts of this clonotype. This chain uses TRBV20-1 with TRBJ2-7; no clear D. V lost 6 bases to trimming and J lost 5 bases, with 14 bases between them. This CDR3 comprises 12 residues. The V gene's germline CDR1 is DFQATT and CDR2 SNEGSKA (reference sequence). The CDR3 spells CSATSGPNEQYF. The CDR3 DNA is TGCAGTGCCACCTCCGGACCCAACGAGCAGTACTTC.

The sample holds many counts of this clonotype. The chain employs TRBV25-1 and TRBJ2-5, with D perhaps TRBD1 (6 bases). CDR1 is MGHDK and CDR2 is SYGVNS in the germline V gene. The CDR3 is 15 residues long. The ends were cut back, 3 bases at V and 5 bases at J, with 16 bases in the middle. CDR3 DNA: TGTGCCAGCAGTGATAGTCTAGACAGGCCGGAGACCCAGTACTTC. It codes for CASSDSLDRPETQYF.

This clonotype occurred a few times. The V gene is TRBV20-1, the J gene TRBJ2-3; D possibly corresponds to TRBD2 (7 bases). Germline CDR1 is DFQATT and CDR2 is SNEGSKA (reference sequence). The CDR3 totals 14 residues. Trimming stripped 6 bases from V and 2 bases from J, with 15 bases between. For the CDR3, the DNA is TGCAGTGCCCATGGGCGGGGGCTCACAGATACGCAGTATTTT. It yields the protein CSAHGRGLTDTQYF.

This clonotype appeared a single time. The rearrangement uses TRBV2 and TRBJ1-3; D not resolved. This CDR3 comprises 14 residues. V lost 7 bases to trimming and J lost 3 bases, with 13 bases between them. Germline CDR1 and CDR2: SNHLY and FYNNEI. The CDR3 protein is CASIPGSLGNTIYF. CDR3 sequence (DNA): TGTGCCAGCATTCCGGGCTCGCTTGGAAACACCATATATTTT.

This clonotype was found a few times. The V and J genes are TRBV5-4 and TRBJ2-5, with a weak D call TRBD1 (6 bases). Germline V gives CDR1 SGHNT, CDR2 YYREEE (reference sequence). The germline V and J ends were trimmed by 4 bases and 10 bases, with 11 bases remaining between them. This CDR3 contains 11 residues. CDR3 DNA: TGTGCCAGCAGCGTCGAGGGGGACCAGTACTTC. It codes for CASSVEGDQYF.

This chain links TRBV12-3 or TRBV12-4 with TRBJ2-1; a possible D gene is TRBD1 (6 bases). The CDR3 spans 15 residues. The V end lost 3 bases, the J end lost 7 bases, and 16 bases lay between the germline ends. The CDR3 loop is CASSFGRDTLNEQFF. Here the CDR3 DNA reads TGTGCCAGCAGTTTCGGCAGGGACACACTGAATGAGCAGTTCTTC.

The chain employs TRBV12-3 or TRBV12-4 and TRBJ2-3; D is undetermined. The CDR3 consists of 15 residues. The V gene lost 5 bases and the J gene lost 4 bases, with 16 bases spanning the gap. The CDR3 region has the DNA TGTGCCAGCAGTCCCAATAGACCCACGGCAGATACGCAGTATTTT. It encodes CASSPNRPTADTQYF.

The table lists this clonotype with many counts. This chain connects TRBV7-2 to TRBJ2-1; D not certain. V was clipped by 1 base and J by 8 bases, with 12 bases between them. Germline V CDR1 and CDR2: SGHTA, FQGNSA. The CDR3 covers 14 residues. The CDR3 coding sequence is TGTGCCAGCAGCTTAGGGCCGGCGACCCATGAGCAGTTCTTC. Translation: CASSLGPATHEQFF.

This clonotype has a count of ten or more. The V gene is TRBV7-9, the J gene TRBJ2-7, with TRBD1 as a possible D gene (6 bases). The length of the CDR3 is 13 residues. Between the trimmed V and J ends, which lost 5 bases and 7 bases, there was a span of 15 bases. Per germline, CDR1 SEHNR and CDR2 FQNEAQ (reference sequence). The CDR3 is CASSPPQGKEQYF. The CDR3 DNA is TGTGCCAGCAGCCCGCCACAGGGTAAGGAGCAGTACTTC.

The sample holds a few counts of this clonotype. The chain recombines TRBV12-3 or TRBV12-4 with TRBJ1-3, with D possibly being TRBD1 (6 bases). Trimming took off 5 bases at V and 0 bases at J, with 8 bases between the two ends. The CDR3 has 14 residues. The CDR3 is CASSVRGSGNTIYF. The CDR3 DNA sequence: TGTGCCAGCAGTGTCAGGGGCTCTGGAAACACCATATATTTT.

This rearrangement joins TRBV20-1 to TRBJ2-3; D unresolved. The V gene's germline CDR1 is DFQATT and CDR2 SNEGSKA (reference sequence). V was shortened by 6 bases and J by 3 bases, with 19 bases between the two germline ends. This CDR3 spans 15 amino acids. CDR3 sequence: CSAPDARVRTDTQYF. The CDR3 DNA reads TGCAGTGCCCCCGACGCTCGGGTTCGGACAGATACGCAGTATTTT.

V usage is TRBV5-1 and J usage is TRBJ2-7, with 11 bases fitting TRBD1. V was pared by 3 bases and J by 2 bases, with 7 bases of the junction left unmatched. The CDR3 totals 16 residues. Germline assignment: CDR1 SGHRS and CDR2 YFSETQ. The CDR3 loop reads CASSWGDRGITYEQYF. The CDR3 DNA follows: TGCGCCAGCAGCTGGGGGGACAGGGGGATAACCTACGAGCAGTACTTC.

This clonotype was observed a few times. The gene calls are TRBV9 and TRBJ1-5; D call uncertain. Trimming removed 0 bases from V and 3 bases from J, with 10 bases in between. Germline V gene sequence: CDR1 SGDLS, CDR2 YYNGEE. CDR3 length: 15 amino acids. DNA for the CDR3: TGTGCCAGCAGCGTAGGTTCCAGGTCCAATCAGCCCCAGCATTTT. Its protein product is CASSVGSRSNQPQHF.

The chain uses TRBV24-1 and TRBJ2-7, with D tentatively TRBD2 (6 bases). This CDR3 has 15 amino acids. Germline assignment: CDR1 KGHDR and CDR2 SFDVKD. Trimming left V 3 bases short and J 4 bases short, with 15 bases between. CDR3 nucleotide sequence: TGTGCCACCAGTGATCCAAAAAACGGGGGTTACGAGCAGTACTTC. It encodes CATSDPKNGGYEQYF.

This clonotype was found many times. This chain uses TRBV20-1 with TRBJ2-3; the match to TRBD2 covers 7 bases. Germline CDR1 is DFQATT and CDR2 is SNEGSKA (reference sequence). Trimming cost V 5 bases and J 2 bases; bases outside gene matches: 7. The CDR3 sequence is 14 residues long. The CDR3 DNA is TGCAGTGCTGAAGAGCGGGACTCCACAGATACGCAGTATTTT. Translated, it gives CSAEERDSTDTQYF.